This T cell receptor (beta chain) originates from a study of shared clonotypes between healthy human individuals. Looking at the study overall: Per donor, three plates held CD4 naive cells, three held CD4 memory, two held CD8 naive and one held CD8 memory.

TCRdb keeps only in-frame clones here, not all; method: immunoSEQ multiplex PCR. Of a few hundred thousand clones listed, 97% are singletons. This CDR3 has 15 residues. Germline assignment: CDR1 SGHRS and CDR2 YFSETQ. Losses at the gene ends were 4 bases for V and 4 bases for J; bases not matched to a gene: 8. Into CD45RA+ naive and CD45RA-negative memory subsets, the CD4+ cells were split. Sample: naive CD4+ T cells sorted from blood. As for subset: CD45RA+ positively selected. The clonotype originates from a woman younger than 45 in good health. V gene TRBV5-1 combines with J gene TRBJ2-7; 10 bases match TRBD2. CDR3 in DNA: TGCGCCAGCAGCGAGGTTGTAGCGGGAGGTTACGAGCAGTACTTC. The encoded protein is CASSEVVAGGYEQYF.